The 24 T cell receptor beta chains listed next were all sequenced from one sample in a study of blood T cells in healthy people across ages. Combining a sample-barcoded 5' primer with a J-beta primer mix, a second PCR ran for roughly 7 to 12 cycles. TCRdb passed the 5' RACE reads through MiXCR, listing each CDR3 protein once. The table lists about 1.8 million distinct CDR3 sequences, 40% to 55% of them singletons. Input material: blood. Source of these receptors: a woman aged 40 to 50 in good health.

The table lists this clonotype with a few counts. The V call is TRBV3-1, the J call TRBJ2-5, with 10 nucleotides matching TRBD2. Germline trimming cut 1 base from V and 4 bases from J; bases unmatched to any gene: 6. Germline CDR1 and CDR2: LGHDT and YNNKEL (reference sequence). The CDR3 spans 16 residues. CDR3 residues: CASSQAISSGGETQYF. The DNA of the CDR3 is TGTGCCAGCAGCCAAGCGATCTCTAGCGGGGGAGAGACCCAGTACTTC.

V gene TRBV15 combines with J gene TRBJ2-3; D is tentatively TRBD1 or TRBD2 (7 bases each). This CDR3 contains 16 residues. Trimming removed 5 bases at V and 1 base at J, with 16 bases between. CDR1 and CDR2 (germline): LNHNV, YYDKDF (reference sequence). The CDR3 DNA sequence: TGTGCCACCAGCGGAGGGGGCGGGGGTGGCACAGATACGCAGTATTTT. Amino acids: CATSGGGGGGTDTQYF.

V usage is TRBV7-9 and J usage is TRBJ1-2; 7 bases fit TRBD1. After removal of 6 bases from V and 8 bases from J, the junction contained 15 bases not matched to a gene. Germline-derived CDR1 and CDR2 are SEHNR and FQNEAQ (reference sequence). CDR3 length: 15 residues. The CDR3 sequence: CASSQGDASGRGYTF. CDR3 DNA: TGTGCCAGCAGTCAGGGGGATGCCTCGGGGAGAGGCTACACCTTC. Based on the CDR3 plus reference TRBV7-9 and TRBJ1-2, the full variable domain is DTGVSQNPRHKITKRGQNVTFRCDPISEHNRLYWYRQTLGQGPEFLTYFQNEAQLEKSRLLSDRFSAERPKGSFSTLEIQRTEQGDSAMYLCASSQGDASGRGYTFGSGTRLTVV.

The J gene is TRBJ1-1, the V gene TRBV11-1, with D possibly being TRBD1 (5 bases). The ends were cut back, 7 bases at V and 1 base at J, with 19 bases in the middle. The CDR3 runs 16 residues. Germline V gives CDR1 SGHAT, CDR2 FQDESV (reference sequence). CDR3: CASINTPGRRNTEAFF. For the CDR3, the DNA is TGTGCCAGCATCAATACCCCGGGACGTAGGAACACTGAAGCTTTCTTT.

The table lists this clonotype with a few counts. The J gene is TRBJ2-7, the V gene TRBV10-3, with 10 positions matching TRBD1. Germline CDR1 and CDR2: ENHRY and SYGVKD. J gave up 4 bases and V 4 bases, and 1 base lay outside the gene matches. The length of the CDR3 is 13 residues. Written as DNA, the CDR3 is TGTGCCATCAGTGGGACAGGGGGTTACGAGCAGTACTTC. This codes for CAISGTGGYEQYF.

This clonotype was counted between two and nine times. The chain joins TRBV29-1 to TRBJ2-5; D gene uncertain. The CDR3 is 13 residues long. CDR1 and CDR2 (germline): SQVTM, ANQGSEA. Between the trimmed V and J ends, which lost 2 bases and 3 bases, there was a span of 10 bases. The CDR3 region has the DNA TGCAGCGTTGAAAGGAGACGGAAAGAGACCCAGTACTTC. It is translated as CSVERRRKETQYF. The full variable domain, with the rest looked up from reference TRBV29-1 and TRBJ2-5, is SAVISQKPSRDICQRGTSLTIQCQVDSQVTMMFWYRQQPGQSLTLIATANQGSEATYESGFVIDKFPISRPNLTFSTLTVSNMSPEDSSIYLCSVERRRKETQYFGPGTRLLVL.

This clonotype has more than one count but fewer than ten. The genes are TRBV10-3 and TRBJ2-5, with D perhaps TRBD2 (7 bases). The germline gives CDR1 ENHRY, CDR2 SYGVKD. Between the trimmed V and J ends, which lost 2 bases and 4 bases, there was a span of 17 bases. The CDR3 extends over 16 amino acids. The CDR3 reads CAISERGRDPSETQYF. The CDR3 DNA reads as TGTGCCATCAGTGAGAGGGGGAGGGATCCATCAGAGACCCAGTACTTC.

The rearrangement joins TRBV4-3 to TRBJ2-3; D is unresolved. This CDR3 has 14 residues. Trimming removed 2 bases at V and 3 bases at J, with 9 bases between. The germline V gene has CDR1 LGHNA and CDR2 YSLEER. DNA for the CDR3: TGCGCCAGCAGCCAATCAAGATGGACAGATACGCAGTATTTT. Translating gives CASSQSRWTDTQYF.

The chain joins TRBV24-1 to TRBJ2-7; maybe TRBD2 (5 bases). Trimming took off 11 bases at V and 10 bases at J, with 26 bases between the two ends. From germline, CDR1 is KGHDR and CDR2 SFDVKD. The CDR3 totals 14 residues. The CDR3 DNA is TGTGCCATCTCAACGGGAAGGGTCTACAATGATCAGTACTTC. Protein sequence: CAISTGRVYNDQYF.

The chain combines TRBV6-1 with TRBJ2-1, with D unclear. With 1 base removed from V and 5 bases from J, the gap between germline ends came to 12 bases. The CDR3 contains 15 residues. CDR1 and CDR2 (germline): MNHNS, SASEGT. CDR3: CASSEVGLRHNEQFF. The CDR3 nucleotides are TGTGCCAGCAGTGAAGTGGGGTTAAGACACAATGAGCAGTTCTTC.

In this sample, this clonotype turned up a few times. V is TRBV7-2 and J is TRBJ2-1, with 11 bases identical to TRBD2. The CDR3 has 15 residues. V lost 5 bases to trimming and J lost 9 bases; unmatched junction nucleotides: 9. The germline gives CDR1 SGHTA, CDR2 FQGNSA. Here the CDR3 reads CASSPIAGGQGEQFF. The CDR3 coding sequence is TGTGCCAGCAGCCCCATAGCGGGGGGGCAGGGTGAGCAGTTCTTC.

The CDR3 bases are TGTGCCAGCAGTGAAGCGCGAAGGGGAGCTACTTCCAATGGCTACACCTTC. Amino acid sequence: CASSEARRGATSNGYTF. The rearrangement links TRBV2 to TRBJ1-2; D might be TRBD1 (5 bases). With 0 bases removed from V and 6 bases from J, the gap between germline ends came to 20 bases. CDR1 and CDR2 (germline): SNHLY, FYNNEI. The CDR3 is 17 amino acids.

This clonotype has more than one count but fewer than ten. The V gene is TRBV4-3, the J gene TRBJ2-1, with D possibly matching TRBD2 (5 bases). The length of the CDR3 is 12 residues. The V and J ends lost 0 bases and 15 bases respectively, with 12 bases between them. CDR1 is LGHNA and CDR2 is YSLEER in the germline V gene. The CDR3 nucleotides are TGCGCCAGCAGCCAAGATACTAGTACTCGGTTCTTC. Amino acids: CASSQDTSTRFF.

V gene TRBV12-5 combines with J gene TRBJ1-2; TRBD1 matches 10 bases. The J segment lost 4 bases and the V segment lost 1 base, leaving 3 bases of the junction unmatched. The CDR3 is 15 amino acids. Germline CDR1 is LGHNT and CDR2 is FRNRAP. This CDR3 reads CASGLDRTGGYGYTF. The CDR3 DNA reads TGTGCTAGTGGTTTGGACCGGACAGGGGGCTATGGCTACACCTTC.

J is TRBJ1-1 and V is TRBV7-9; D uncertain. Germline lookup yields CDR1 SEHNR and CDR2 FQNEAQ (reference sequence). V gave up 5 bases and J gave up 4 bases, with 11 bases separating them. CDR3 size: 13 residues. CDR3 nucleotide sequence: TGTGCCAGCAGCCACGAGGGATCCACTGAAGCTTTCTTT. It translates to CASSHEGSTEAFF.

This clonotype appeared a few times. The rearrangement links TRBV7-2 to TRBJ1-2; D unclear. The germline V gene has CDR1 SGHTA and CDR2 FQGNSA. The CDR3 sequence is 13 residues long. V lost 2 bases to trimming and J lost 4 bases, with 8 bases between them. CDR3 protein: CASSLSASYGYTF. The CDR3 coding sequence is TGTGCCAGCAGCTTATCGGCCAGCTATGGCTACACCTTC. Variable domain in full (rest from reference TRBV7-2 and TRBJ1-2): GAGVSQSPSNKVTEKGKDVELRCDPISGHTALYWYRQSLGQGLEFLIYFQGNSAPDKSGLPSDRFSAERTGGSVSTLTIQRTQQEDSAVYLCASSLSASYGYTFGSGTRLTVV.

Points on this clonotype: This may come from a read error, since a much larger clone is one base off. The CDR3, as DNA: TGTGCCAGCAGCTTAGGCAGGCGGGGGAGCACAGATACGCAGTATTTT. Translated, it gives CASSLGRRGSTDTQYF. J is TRBJ2-3 and V is TRBV7-2, with 7 bases fitting TRBD2. V dropped 1 base and J dropped 0; count of bases not matched to a gene: 4. CDR3 length equals 16 residues. The germline V gene encodes CDR1 SGHTA and CDR2 FQGNSA.

The chain recombines TRBV20-1 with TRBJ2-1, with a possible D match to TRBD2 (5 bases). Trimming took 5 bases from V and 0 from J, leaving 14 bases between them. CDR1 is DFQATT, CDR2 SNEGSKA, per germline (reference sequence). This CDR3 is built from 15 residues. This CDR3 is CSAGRDPLSYNEQFF. For the CDR3, the DNA is TGCAGTGCTGGCCGGGATCCCCTCTCCTACAATGAGCAGTTCTTC.

This clonotype was counted only a few times. This sequence joins TRBV5-5 and TRBJ2-7, with unresolved D. V lost 1 base to trimming and J lost 7 bases, with 15 bases between them. The CDR3 sequence is 14 residues long. In germline, CDR1 is SGHKS, CDR2 YYEKEE (reference sequence). The DNA for the CDR3 is TGTGCCAGCAGCTTGCAGACTGCTTCGTGGGAGCAGTACTTC. It translates to CASSLQTASWEQYF.

The V gene is TRBV20-1, the J gene TRBJ1-1; weak D call: TRBD1 (6 bases). Germline assignment: CDR1 DFQATT and CDR2 SNEGSKA (reference sequence). V dropped 0 bases and J dropped 8 bases, with 13 bases sitting between them. The CDR3 contains 13 residues. The CDR3 bases are TGCAGTGCTAGAGACACACAGGGCTCGGAAGCTTTCTTT. It translates to CSARDTQGSEAFF.

This clonotype has just one count. A much larger clone lies one base from this, so it may be a read error. The chain recombines TRBV15 with TRBJ2-4; perhaps TRBD1 as D (6 bases). The ends were cut back, 0 bases at V and 5 bases at J, with 11 bases in the middle. CDR3 length: 15 amino acids. Germline CDR1 and CDR2: LNHNV and YYDKDF (reference sequence). The CDR3 spells CATSREYWTENIQYF. The CDR3 coding sequence is TGTGCCACCAGCAGAGAATATTGGACAGAAAACATTCAGTACTTC.

J is TRBJ1-2 and V is TRBV7-2, with 8 nucleotides matching TRBD1. There are 15 residues in the CDR3. J was trimmed by 6 bases and V by 3 bases; bases with no gene match: 9. Germline V gene data show CDR1 as SGHTA and CDR2 as FQGNSA. CDR3 bases: TGTGCCAGCAGCTTCGGGCAGGGGGCAATTGATGGCTACACCTTC. Translation gives CASSFGQGAIDGYTF.

The V call is TRBV28, the J call TRBJ2-7; D remains ambiguous. Germline loops: CDR1 MDHEN, CDR2 SYDVKM. The CDR3 spans 16 residues. The V gene lost 6 bases and the J gene lost 0 bases, with 18 bases spanning the gap. The CDR3 region is CASRKPRNMPSYEQYF. In nucleotides, the CDR3 is TGTGCCAGCAGAAAACCTAGGAATATGCCCTCCTACGAGCAGTACTTC. Full variable domain (rest looked up from reference TRBV28 and TRBJ2-7): DVKVTQSSRYLVKRTGEKVFLECVQDMDHENMFWYRQDPGLGLRLIYFSYDVKMKEKGDIPEGYSVSREKKERFSLILESASTNQTSMYLCASRKPRNMPSYEQYFGPGTRLTVT.

V gene TRBV7-2 combines with J gene TRBJ2-3; 7 nucleotides agree with TRBD2. Per the germline V gene, CDR1 is SGHTA and CDR2 is FQGNSA. This CDR3 has 16 residues. Trimming at V came to 0 bases and at J to 1 base, leaving 4 bases not matched to a gene. CDR3 loop: CASSLARSGGTDTQYF. The CDR3 nucleotides read TGTGCCAGCAGCTTAGCGCGAAGCGGGGGCACAGATACGCAGTATTTT.